The clone carrying this TCR beta chain has only a few counts. What it binds is unknown. TCRdb reanalysed the 5' RACE reads using MiXCR and keeps one entry per CDR3 protein. This sample yields 75,000 to 95,000 distinct CDR3 sequences, of which around 8.3% are seen a single time; over 25% belongs to the top ten. This CDR3 region has 17 residues. Germline CDR1 SNHLY, CDR2 FYNNEI. The V gene lost 8 bases and the J gene lost 0 bases, with 21 bases spanning the gap. The sample belongs to a study of CD8 T cells in ankylosing spondylitis. Study-wide findings and caveats: Within ankylosing spondylitis blood, a TCR beta motif made up of eight or nine highly homologous variants appeared to be characteristic.

This chain connects TRBV2 to TRBJ2-3; D tentatively fits TRBD1 or TRBD2 (5 bases each). Sequences were obtained from blood, either unsorted or a sorted T cell fraction (not recorded which). The clonotype originates from a male donor with ankylosing spondylitis. The DNA of the CDR3 is TGTGCCAGCGAAGGGGCAGGGAGAGGAGCTAGCACAGATACGCAGTATTTT. Its protein is CASEGAGRGASTDTQYF.